This TCR beta chain was captured by sequencing in a study of cytomegalovirus exposure and HLA in healthy donors. Primers included in the PCR were 60 Vbeta and 13 Jbeta primers. The table came from immunoSEQ multiplex PCR; TCRdb's copy has only in-frame clones and leaves some out. Of roughly 110,000 clones listed, 74% are singletons. Trimming took 2 bases from V and 3 from J, leaving 7 bases between them. From germline, CDR1 is KGHSH and CDR2 LQKENI. The CDR3 is 13 amino acids. The receptor's source is a woman aged 40 to 55 in good health and CMV-seropositive. The specimen was PBMCs. The chain carries TRBV18 and TRBJ2-5; D call uncertain. The DNA of the CDR3 is TGTGCCAGCTCACCAGGGCTAAAAGAGACCCAGTACTTC. It specifies CASSPGLKETQYF.